This T cell receptor (beta chain) was captured in a study of blood T cell repertoires in COVID-19. Study-level background: Collection of acute and convalescent COVID-19 samples took place in the United States, Italy and Spain.

Original data processing: How many nucleated cells were present was estimated from reference gene primer amplification. Here immunoSEQ multiplex PCR was the method, and the copy in TCRdb shows in-frame clones only, minus some. V, J and clone size derive from that table, while D and trimming were established from the DNA sequence. Counted here are over 100,000 clones, 75% to 90% occurring once; the ten biggest clones make up 18%. Germline lookup yields CDR1 LNHDA and CDR2 SQIVND (reference sequence). The germline V and J ends were trimmed by 4 bases and 8 bases, with 14 bases remaining between them. The CDR3 contains 13 residues.

Sequencing was carried out using peripheral blood. The chain uses TRBV19 and TRBJ1-2, with D tentatively TRBD1 (6 bases). The receptor comes from a woman in her sixties with acute or convalescent COVID-19. The CDR3 here is CASSTPGTLGYTF. DNA for the CDR3: TGTGCCAGTAGTACCCCAGGGACATTAGGCTACACCTTC.